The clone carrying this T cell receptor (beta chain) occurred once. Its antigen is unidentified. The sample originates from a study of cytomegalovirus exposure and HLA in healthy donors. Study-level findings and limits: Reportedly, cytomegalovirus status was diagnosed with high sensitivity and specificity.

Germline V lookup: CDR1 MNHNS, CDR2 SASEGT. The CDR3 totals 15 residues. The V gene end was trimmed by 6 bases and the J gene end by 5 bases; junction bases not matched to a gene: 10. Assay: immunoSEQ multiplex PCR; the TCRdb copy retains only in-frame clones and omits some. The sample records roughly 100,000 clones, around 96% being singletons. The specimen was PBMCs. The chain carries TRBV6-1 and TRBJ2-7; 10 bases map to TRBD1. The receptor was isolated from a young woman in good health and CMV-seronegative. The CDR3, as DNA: TGTGCCAGCAGACCCCCGGGACAGGGGATCCACGAGCAGTACTTC. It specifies CASRPPGQGIHEQYF.